The 32 T cell receptor beta chains below all came from one sample that was sequenced in a study of cytomegalovirus exposure and HLA in healthy donors. PCR primers comprised 60 Vbeta and 13 Jbeta primers. TCRdb's copy holds only in-frame clones and misses some; the assay was immunoSEQ multiplex PCR. The sample yields about 160,000 clones, roughly 85% seen once. The sequenced material came from PBMCs. Receptors originate from a woman aged 45 to 65 in good health and CMV-seropositive.

The chain recombines TRBV6-5 with TRBJ2-7; 8 bases match TRBD1. The CDR3 contains 15 residues. Looked up from germline, CDR1 is MNHEY and CDR2 is SVGAGI. With V trimmed by 6 bases and J by 2 bases, 9 bases remained unmatched. As DNA, the CDR3 is TGTGCCAGCAGCCCCTCCGGACAGGGCACCTACGAGCAGTACTTC. Amino acids: CASSPSGQGTYEQYF.

This clone was detected a few times. The V and J genes are TRBV2 and TRBJ2-7, with 7 nucleotides matching TRBD2. The germline CDR1 and CDR2 sequences are SNHLY and FYNNEI. This CDR3 has 15 residues. Trimming cost V 6 bases and J 6 bases; bases outside gene matches: 14. CDR3 in amino acids: CASRAPGARGSEQYF. The CDR3 DNA is TGTGCCAGCAGGGCACCCGGGGCCCGCGGGAGCGAGCAGTACTTC. Combining the CDR3 with reference TRBV2 and TRBJ2-7 gives the whole variable domain EPEVTQTPSHQVTQMGQEVILRCVPISNHLYFYWYRQILGQKVEFLVSFYNNEISEKSEIFDDQFSVERPDGSNFTLKIRSTKLEDSAMYFCASRAPGARGSEQYFGPGTRLTVT.

The chain carries TRBV7-2 and TRBJ1-1; D not resolved. Germline values: CDR1 SGHTA, CDR2 FQGNSA. This CDR3 is built from 15 residues. Between the trimmed V and J ends, which lost 2 bases and 1 base, there was a span of 11 bases. CDR3 protein: CASSLMNAANTEAFF. CDR3 sequence (DNA): TGTGCCAGCAGCTTAATGAACGCGGCGAACACTGAAGCTTTCTTT.

The rearrangement joins TRBV11-3 to TRBJ1-1, with D unclear. V lost 1 base to trimming and J lost 1 base, with 7 bases between them. This CDR3 comprises 14 residues. Looked up from germline, CDR1 is SGHNT and CDR2 is YENEEA. The chain's CDR3 is CASSLGTGNTEAFF. CDR3 coding DNA: TGTGCCAGCAGCTTAGGAACCGGGAACACTGAAGCTTTCTTT.

The V call is TRBV2, the J call TRBJ2-7; perhaps TRBD1 as D (5 bases). CDR3 length equals 16 residues. The V gene lost 4 bases and the J gene lost 0 bases, with 16 bases spanning the gap. Germline CDR1 SNHLY, CDR2 FYNNEI. The CDR3 DNA reads as TGTGCCAGCAGTGGAAGTCGACAGCCGAGCTCCTACGAGCAGTACTTC. Translation: CASSGSRQPSSYEQYF.

The V gene is TRBV6-5, the J gene TRBJ2-5; possibly TRBD2 for D (7 bases). V was cut by 5 bases and J by 1 base, with 11 bases left in between. Germline V gene lookup returns CDR1 MNHEY and CDR2 SVGAGI. The CDR3 loop spans 14 amino acids. CDR3 sequence: CASSTRGAQETQYF. The CDR3 DNA sequence: TGTGCCAGCAGTACCCGGGGGGCCCAAGAGACCCAGTACTTC.

The chain carries TRBV5-1 and TRBJ1-1; TRBD1 aligns across 7 bases. Germline loops: CDR1 SGHRS, CDR2 YFSETQ. With V trimmed by 1 base and J by 8 bases, 11 bases remained unmatched. The CDR3 is made up of 15 amino acids. The CDR3 loop reads CASSLSGGQWEEAFF. CDR3 coding DNA: TGCGCCAGCAGCTTGTCAGGGGGTCAATGGGAGGAAGCTTTCTTT.

This clone was seen just once. The chain recombines TRBV14 with TRBJ1-1; no clear D. This CDR3 comprises 13 residues. Trimming cost V 1 base and J 1 base, with 4 bases left between them. The germline gives CDR1 SGHDN, CDR2 FVKESK. CDR3 sequence reads: CASSQGRNTEAFF. CDR3 DNA: TGTGCCAGCAGCCAAGGGAGGAACACTGAAGCTTTCTTT.

This chain joins TRBV7-2 and TRBJ1-1; 10 bases agree with TRBD1. V shed 5 bases and J 6 bases; nucleotides not matched to a gene: 3. CDR3 size: 13 residues. CDR1 and CDR2 (germline): SGHTA, FQGNSA. The CDR3 bases are TGTGCCAGCAGCCGAGGACAGGGGGCTGAAGCTTTCTTT. Encoded protein: CASSRGQGAEAFF.

This clone occurred once. This chain uses TRBV28 with TRBJ1-2; D not resolved. The CDR3 has 13 residues. Germline CDR1 is MDHEN and CDR2 is SYDVKM. V was trimmed by 7 bases and J by 0 bases, leaving 9 bases between them. In DNA, the CDR3 is TGTGCCAGCACCATTAACTCTAACTATGGCTACACCTTC. It codes for CASTINSNYGYTF.

The chain has TRBV9 and TRBJ2-5; 7 nucleotides line up with TRBD1. This CDR3 has 14 amino acids. Losses at the gene ends were 1 base for V and 4 bases for J; bases not matched to a gene: 4. Looked up from germline, CDR1 is SGDLS and CDR2 is YYNGEE. In DNA form, the CDR3 reads TGTGCCAGCAGCGTAACAGGGGATGGAGAGACCCAGTACTTC. It yields the protein CASSVTGDGETQYF.

This clone came up a few times. The genes are TRBV15 and TRBJ2-2; D unclear. V lost 0 bases to trimming and J lost 4 bases, with 6 bases between them. The CDR3 spans 14 residues. Germline V CDR1 and CDR2: LNHNV, YYDKDF (reference sequence). The CDR3, as DNA: TGTGCCACCAGCAGAGATAAACTCACCGGGGAGCTGTTTTTT. Translated, it gives CATSRDKLTGELFF.

The V and J genes are TRBV19 and TRBJ1-1, with a weak D call TRBD1 (6 bases). The CDR3 has 14 amino acids. Germline assignment: CDR1 LNHDA and CDR2 SQIVND (reference sequence). V lost 5 bases and J lost 5, with 15 bases in between. CDR3 residues: CASSPQGKPTEAFF. DNA for the CDR3: TGTGCCAGTAGTCCACAGGGAAAGCCAACTGAAGCTTTCTTT.

This chain links TRBV9 with TRBJ1-6, with TRBD1 as a possible D gene (5 bases). The germline V gene encodes CDR1 SGDLS and CDR2 YYNGEE. There are 15 residues in the CDR3. V lost 4 bases and J lost 7, with 15 bases in between. The CDR3 reads CASSPRGRENSPLHF. In nucleotides, the CDR3 is TGTGCCAGCAGCCCCCGGGGGAGAGAGAATTCACCCCTCCACTTT. Supplemented by reference TRBV9 and TRBJ1-6, the full variable domain reads DSGVTQTPKHLITATGQRVTLRCSPRSGDLSVYWYQQSLDQGLQFLIQYYNGEERAKGNILERFSAQQFPDLHSELNLSSLELGDSALYFCASSPRGRENSPLHFGNGTRLTVT.

V usage is TRBV20-1 and J usage is TRBJ2-2; the D is unclear. The CDR3 is 11 residues long. The V gene lost 4 bases and the J gene lost 6 bases, with 6 bases spanning the gap. Germline CDR1 is DFQATT and CDR2 is SNEGSKA (reference sequence). CDR3 sequence reads: CSATGSGELFF. The CDR3, as DNA: TGCAGTGCTACCGGGTCCGGGGAGCTGTTTTTT.

This clone was seen more than once but under ten times. V is TRBV4-2 and J is TRBJ1-3; possible D gene TRBD1, 5 bases. The CDR3 runs to 19 residues. Per the germline V gene, CDR1 is LGHNA and CDR2 is YNFKEQ. Trimming removed 3 bases at V and 0 bases at J, with 21 bases between. The CDR3 nucleotides read TGTGCCAGCAGCCATGTCGGGACCTACGGGGGGAGCTCTGGAAACACCATATATTTT. Translating gives CASSHVGTYGGSSGNTIYF.

The chain recombines TRBV4-3 with TRBJ2-3; 8 nucleotides line up with TRBD2. CDR3 length equals 17 residues. The V gene's germline CDR1 is LGHNA and CDR2 YSLEER. The trim removed 4 bases at V and 0 bases at J, leaving 9 bases unmatched. The CDR3 here is CASSRSWRGASTDTQYF. The CDR3 DNA is TGCGCCAGCAGCCGGTCTTGGCGGGGGGCTAGCACAGATACGCAGTATTTT.

This clone was counted between two and nine times. The rearrangement uses TRBV6-1 and TRBJ1-1; 8 positions agree with TRBD1. V gave up 2 bases and J gave up 1 base; unmatched junction bases: 0. The CDR3 totals 14 residues. Germline V gene lookup returns CDR1 MNHNS and CDR2 SASEGT. The CDR3 nucleotides are TGTGCCAGCAGTGAACAGGGGGCGAACACTGAAGCTTTCTTT. Protein product: CASSEQGANTEAFF.

This clone has only one observation. The chain recombines TRBV7-2 with TRBJ2-5; weak D call: TRBD2 (7 bases). V was shortened by 2 bases and J by 4 bases, with 14 bases between the two germline ends. CDR3 length: 15 residues. Germline V gene data show CDR1 as SGHTA and CDR2 as FQGNSA. The CDR3 DNA is TGTGCCAGCAGCTTAAGGGGGGGCTTTATAGAGACCCAGTACTTC. This sequence encodes CASSLRGGFIETQYF.

The V call is TRBV4-1, the J call TRBJ2-5, with 8 nucleotides matching TRBD1. The germline CDR1 and CDR2 sequences are MGHRA and YSYEKL. Trimming cost V 1 base and J 2 bases; bases outside gene matches: 12. The CDR3 length is 18 residues. CDR3 DNA: TGCGCCAGCAGCCAAGGCTCCTACGGACAGGGCTTGCAAGAGACCCAGTACTTC. It encodes CASSQGSYGQGLQETQYF.

The chain couples TRBV7-9 to TRBJ2-7, with 9 bases matching TRBD1. The CDR3 runs to 14 residues. Per germline, CDR1 SEHNR and CDR2 FQNEAQ (reference sequence). The trim removed 4 bases at V and 5 bases at J, leaving 6 bases unmatched. DNA for the CDR3: TGTGCCAGCAGCTCACCGGGACAGGGCCACGAGCAGTACTTC. Encoded protein: CASSSPGQGHEQYF.

CDR3 DNA: TGCGCCAGCAGCTTGGGGACAGGATCCTACAATGAGCAGTTCTTC. It codes for CASSLGTGSYNEQFF. The chain recombines TRBV5-1 with TRBJ2-1, with TRBD1 identical over 7 bases. V trimming: 0 bases; J trimming: 1 base; junction bases outside the gene matches: 1. In germline, CDR1 is SGHRS, CDR2 YFSETQ. This CDR3 contains 15 residues. Combining the CDR3 with reference TRBV5-1 and TRBJ2-1 gives the whole variable domain KAGVTQTPRYLIKTRGQQVTLSCSPISGHRSVSWYQQTPGQGLQFLFEYFSETQRNKGNFPGRFSGRQFSNSRSEMNVSTLELGDSALYLCASSLGTGSYNEQFFGPGTRLTVL.

This chain connects TRBV11-2 to TRBJ2-7, with D unclear. The CDR3 length is 14 residues. V lost 0 bases, J lost 3 bases, and 9 bases lay in between. Germline V lookup: CDR1 SGHAT, CDR2 FQNNGV. Here the CDR3 reads CASSLDQEHYEQYF. The CDR3, as DNA: TGTGCCAGCAGCTTAGACCAGGAACACTACGAGCAGTACTTC. Looking up the rest from reference TRBV11-2 and TRBJ2-7 gives the full variable domain: EAGVAQSPRYKIIEKRQSVAFWCNPISGHATLYWYQQILGQGPKLLIQFQNNGVVDDSQLPKDRFSAERLKGVDSTLKIQPAKLEDSAVYLCASSLDQEHYEQYFGPGTRLTVT.

J is TRBJ2-7 and V is TRBV19; 7 bases are a match to TRBD2. With 4 bases clipped from V and 2 bases from J, the junction kept 11 bases outside the gene matches. The germline CDR1 and CDR2 sequences are LNHDA and SQIVND (reference sequence). The CDR3 is 16 amino acids. CDR3 DNA sequence: TGTGCCAGTAGTACCGATGTGGGGGGGGTACCCTACGAGCAGTACTTC. Residues: CASSTDVGGVPYEQYF.

The chain joins TRBV5-1 to TRBJ1-1; 9 nucleotides agree with TRBD1. The ends lost 3 bases at V and 1 base at J; junction bases unmatched: 7. CDR1 and CDR2 (germline): SGHRS, YFSETQ. CDR3 length equals 16 residues. Here the CDR3 reads CASSWTGAGKNTEAFF. CDR3 sequence (DNA): TGCGCCAGCAGCTGGACAGGGGCCGGAAAGAACACTGAAGCTTTCTTT.

The rearrangement joins TRBV4-3 to TRBJ1-5; TRBD1 matches at 9 bases. With V trimmed by 0 bases and J by 4 bases, 10 bases remained unmatched. This CDR3 has 18 residues. Germline CDR1 reads LGHNA; CDR2 reads YSLEER. CDR3 amino acids: CASSQDLQGARGNQPQHF. DNA for the CDR3: TGCGCCAGCAGCCAAGATCTACAGGGGGCACGGGGGAATCAGCCCCAGCATTTT.

The table lists this clone with a few counts. Within the sample, other DNA sequences also encode this same CDR3. The chain is built from TRBV7-2 and TRBJ1-5; D uncertain. Trimming cost V 6 bases and J 7 bases, with 10 bases left between them. The germline CDR1 and CDR2 sequences are SGHTA and FQGNSA. The CDR3 is 12 residues long. The DNA of the CDR3 is TGTGCCAGCAGTCGAGATCGGCAGCCCCAGCATTTT. Its protein is CASSRDRQPQHF.

The chain combines TRBV10-1 with TRBJ2-7; D unresolved. Trimming cost V 2 bases and J 0 bases, with 8 bases left between them. The CDR3 has 14 residues. CDR1 and CDR2 (germline): WNHNN, SYGVQD (reference sequence). The CDR3 here is CASSEGGSSYEQYF. The DNA of the CDR3 is TGCGCCAGCAGTGAGGGCGGATCCTCCTACGAGCAGTACTTC.

The chain recombines TRBV29-1 with TRBJ1-2; unclear D gene. Germline V gene data show CDR1 as SQVTM and CDR2 as ANQGSEA. This CDR3 region has 14 residues. V dropped 2 bases and J dropped 2 bases, with 12 bases sitting between them. The CDR3 region is CSVESQALNYGYTF. In nucleotides, the CDR3 is TGCAGCGTTGAATCGCAGGCCTTAAACTATGGCTACACCTTC.

This clone was picked up a small number of times. The V call is TRBV6-5, the J call TRBJ2-2, with D tentatively TRBD2 (6 bases). The CDR3 sequence is 13 residues long. With 7 bases removed from V and 5 bases from J, the gap between germline ends came to 11 bases. The germline V gene encodes CDR1 MNHEY and CDR2 SVGAGI. This CDR3 reads CASNLGGTGELFF. CDR3 sequence (DNA): TGTGCCAGCAACCTCGGAGGGACCGGGGAGCTGTTTTTT.

The V call is TRBV10-1, the J call TRBJ1-2; TRBD1 matches 8 bases. V dropped 5 bases and J dropped 5; count of bases not matched to a gene: 4. CDR1 is WNHNN and CDR2 is SYGVQD in the germline V gene (reference sequence). The CDR3 is 13 amino acids. CDR3 nucleotides: TGCGCCAGCAGTAGGGACAGGTTTTATGGCTACACCTTC. Protein: CASSRDRFYGYTF.

V and J are TRBV5-1 and TRBJ2-7, with 8 bases that match TRBD1. CDR3 size: 16 residues. Germline loops: CDR1 SGHRS, CDR2 YFSETQ. V dropped 3 bases and J dropped 0; count of bases not matched to a gene: 8. CDR3 loop: CASSSRTGTSSYEQYF. The CDR3, as DNA: TGCGCCAGCAGCTCCCGGACAGGGACGAGCTCCTACGAGCAGTACTTC.